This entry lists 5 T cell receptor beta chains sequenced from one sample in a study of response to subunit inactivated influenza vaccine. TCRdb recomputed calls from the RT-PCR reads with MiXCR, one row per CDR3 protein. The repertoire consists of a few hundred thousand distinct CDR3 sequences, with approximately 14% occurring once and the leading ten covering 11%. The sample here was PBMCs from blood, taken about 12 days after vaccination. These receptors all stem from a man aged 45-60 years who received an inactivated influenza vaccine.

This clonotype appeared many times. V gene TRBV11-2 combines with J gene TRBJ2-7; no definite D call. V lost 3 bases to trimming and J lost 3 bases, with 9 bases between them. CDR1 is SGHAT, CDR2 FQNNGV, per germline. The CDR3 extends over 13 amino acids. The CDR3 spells CASSFSAVYEQYF. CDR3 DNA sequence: TGTGCCAGCAGCTTTTCCGCAGTCTACGAGCAGTACTTC.

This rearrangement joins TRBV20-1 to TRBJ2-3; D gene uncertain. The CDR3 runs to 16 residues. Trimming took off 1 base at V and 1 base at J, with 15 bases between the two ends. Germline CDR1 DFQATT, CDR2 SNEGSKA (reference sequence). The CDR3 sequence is CSARVHVNGRTDTQYF. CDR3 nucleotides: TGCAGTGCTAGAGTCCATGTGAACGGGCGCACAGATACGCAGTATTTT.

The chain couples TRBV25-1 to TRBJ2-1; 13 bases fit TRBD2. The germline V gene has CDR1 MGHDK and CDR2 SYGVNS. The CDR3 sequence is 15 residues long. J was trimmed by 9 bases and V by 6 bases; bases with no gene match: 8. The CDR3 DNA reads TGTGCCAGCAGCGGACTAGCGGGAGAGTTTGGTGAGCAGTTCTTC. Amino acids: CASSGLAGEFGEQFF.

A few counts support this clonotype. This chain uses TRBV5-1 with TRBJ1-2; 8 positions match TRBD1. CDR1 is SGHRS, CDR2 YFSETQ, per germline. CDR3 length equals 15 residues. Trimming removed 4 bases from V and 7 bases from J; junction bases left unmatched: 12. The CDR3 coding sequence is TGCGCCAGCAGCGTAGGATACAGGGGGTCTATTGGCTACACCTTC. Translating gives CASSVGYRGSIGYTF.

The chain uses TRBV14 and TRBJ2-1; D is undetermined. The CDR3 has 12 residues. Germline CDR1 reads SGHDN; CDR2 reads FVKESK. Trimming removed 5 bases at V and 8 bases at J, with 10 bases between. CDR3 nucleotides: TGTGCCAGCAGCTTGTCGTGGGATGAGCAGTTCTTC. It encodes CASSLSWDEQFF.